This T cell receptor beta chain derives from a study of blood T cell repertoires in COVID-19. The overall study: The study drew acute and convalescent COVID-19 samples from the United States, Italy and Spain. The analysed material was cDNA or gDNA that came from T cells, B-cell-depleted T cells, or PBMCs.

Authors' data handling: Estimation of nucleated cell counts relied on the amplification of reference gene primers. The repertoire was sequenced with immunoSEQ multiplex PCR; TCRdb's copy has only in-frame clones and lacks some. V and J calls and clone size follow that table, whereas D and trimming were derived from the DNA. The sample lists about 260,000 clones; approximately 88% were seen once. The CDR3 is 13 residues long. Trimming took off 4 bases at V and 0 bases at J, with 7 bases between the two ends. Germline V CDR1 and CDR2: SGHDT, YYEEEE. Input material: peripheral blood. V gene TRBV5-6 combines with J gene TRBJ1-1; no firm D call. The origin of this receptor is a human donor in a cohort sampled during active COVID-19. CDR3 region: CASSPTLNTEAFF. DNA of the CDR3: TGTGCCAGCAGCCCGACACTGAACACTGAAGCTTTCTTT.